This T cell receptor beta chain was observed in a study of T cells in Graves' hyperthyroidism and ophthalmopathy. The CDR3 sequence is 15 residues long. V lost 5 bases, J lost 1 base, and 11 bases lay in between. Germline CDR1 reads SEHNR; CDR2 reads FQNEAQ (reference sequence). Authors of the study amplified TCR beta CDR3 regions from RNA transcripts. With the HTBI primer set, the TCR CDR3 went through a first round of RT-PCR. Each CDR3 protein gets one entry after TCRdb re-called the multiplex PCR reads with MiXCR. Of approximately 400,000 distinct CDR3 sequences listed, approximately 14% are singletons.

The sequencing input was blood. The TCR sequence derives from a woman in her twenties or thirties with Graves' ophthalmopathy. The chain combines TRBV7-9 with TRBJ2-2, with D possibly matching TRBD1 (5 bases). CDR3 sequence (DNA): TGTGCCAGCAGCCTACGACAGAGGAACACCGGGGAGCTGTTTTTT. Translation: CASSLRQRNTGELFF.